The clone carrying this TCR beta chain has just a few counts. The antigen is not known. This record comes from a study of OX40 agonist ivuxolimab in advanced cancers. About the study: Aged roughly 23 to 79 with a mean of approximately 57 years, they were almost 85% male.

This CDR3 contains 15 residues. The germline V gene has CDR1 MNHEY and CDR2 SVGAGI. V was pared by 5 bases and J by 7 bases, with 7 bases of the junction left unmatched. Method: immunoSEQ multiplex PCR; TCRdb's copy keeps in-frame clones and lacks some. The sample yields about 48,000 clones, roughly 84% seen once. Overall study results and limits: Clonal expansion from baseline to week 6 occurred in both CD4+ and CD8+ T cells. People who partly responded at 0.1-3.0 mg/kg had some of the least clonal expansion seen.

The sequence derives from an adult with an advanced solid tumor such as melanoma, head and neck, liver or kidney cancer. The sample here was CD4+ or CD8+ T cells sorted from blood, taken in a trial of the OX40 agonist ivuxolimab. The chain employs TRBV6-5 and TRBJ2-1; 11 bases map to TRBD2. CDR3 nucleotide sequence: TGTGCCAGCAGTCCCCCAGCTAGCGGGGGGAATGAGCAGTTCTTC. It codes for CASSPPASGGNEQFF.